The 23 T cell receptor beta chains reported below all come from one sample, sequenced in a study of monozygotic twins with inflammatory bowel disease. From the 5' RACE reads, TCRdb lists one entry per CDR3 protein and no DNA. Its table records some 160,000 distinct CDR3 sequences. What was sequenced was blood. These TCRs come from a human donor with ulcerative colitis or Crohn's disease, or a healthy co-twin of an affected twin (not recorded which).

The CDR3 sequence: CASSLGYSGSGNTIYF. The V gene is TRBV7-8, the J gene TRBJ1-3. This CDR3 is built from 16 residues. The germline V gene encodes CDR1 SGHVS and CDR2 FQNEAQ.

The CDR3 spells CASNRRGQETQYF. J is TRBJ2-5 and V is TRBV6-6; there is no DNA to check the TCRdb D call of TRBD1. From germline, CDR1 is MNHNY and CDR2 SVGAGI (reference sequence). The CDR3 loop spans 13 amino acids.

This chain's CDR3 is CATAGVYGYTF. The V and J genes are TRBV19 and TRBJ1-2; TCRdb indicates TRBD1, and absent DNA this call remains unverified. The germline V gene has CDR1 LNHDA and CDR2 SQIVND (reference sequence). The CDR3 covers 11 residues.

The genes are TRBV7-9 and TRBJ1-6. This CDR3 spans 14 amino acids. Germline V lookup: CDR1 SEHNR, CDR2 FQNEAQ (reference sequence). The CDR3 protein is CASSLALSNSPLHF. Full variable domain (outside the CDR3, taken from reference TRBV7-9 and TRBJ1-6): DTGVSQNPRHKITKRGQNVTFRCDPISEHNRLYWYRQTLGQGPEFLTYFQNEAQLEKSRLLSDRFSAERPKGSFSTLEIQRTEQGDSAMYLCASSLALSNSPLHFGNGTRLTVT.

The rearrangement uses TRBV4-1 and TRBJ2-7. This CDR3 is built from 15 residues. The germline V gene has CDR1 MGHRA and CDR2 YSYEKL. The CDR3 here is CASSLNGEFTYEQYF.

V usage is TRBV12-3 or TRBV12-4 and J usage is TRBJ2-7; the TCRdb D gene call, TRBD2, has no DNA to confirm it. There are 12 residues in the CDR3. Here the CDR3 reads CASSRQEDEQYF.

The genes are TRBV27 and TRBJ2-1; checking the TCRdb D call of TRBD1 is not possible without DNA. Germline V CDR1 and CDR2: MNHEY, SMNVEV (reference sequence). This CDR3 is built from 14 residues. CDR3 amino acids: CASSLRQKYNEQFF.

V usage is TRBV3-1 and J usage is TRBJ2-2; the TCRdb D gene call, TRBD1, has no DNA to confirm it. There are 13 residues in the CDR3. The V gene's germline CDR1 is LGHDT and CDR2 YNNKEL (reference sequence). CDR3: CASSQTGDGELFF.

By frequency, this clonotype registers medium-sized. This chain uses TRBV12-3 or TRBV12-4 with TRBJ2-1; absent DNA, TCRdb's TRBD1 call cannot be checked. The CDR3 covers 14 residues. The CDR3 is CASSYLPGGIEQFF.

V gene TRBV6-5 combines with J gene TRBJ2-3. Germline CDR1 and CDR2: MNHEY and SVGAGI. The CDR3 has 12 amino acids. Here the CDR3 reads CARQSFTDTQYF.

V usage is TRBV15 and J usage is TRBJ2-1; the TCRdb call, TRBD2, lacks DNA for checking. CDR1 is LNHNV, CDR2 YYDKDF, per germline (reference sequence). The CDR3 runs to 16 residues. Here the CDR3 reads CATSRDGTSAYNEQFF. The whole variable domain, filled in from reference TRBV15 and TRBJ2-1, reads DAMVIQNPRYQVTQFGKPVTLSCSQTLNHNVMYWYQQKSSQAPKLLFHYYDKDFNNEADTPDNFQSRRPNTSFCFLDIRSPGLGDTAMYLCATSRDGTSAYNEQFFGPGTRLTVL.

The V call is TRBV10-3, the J call TRBJ1-1; TCRdb reports TRBD1, a call that lacks DNA to check it against. The CDR3 runs 15 residues. Per germline, CDR1 ENHRY and CDR2 SYGVKD. The CDR3 here is CAIRTGTGQNTEAFF.

The chain combines TRBV7-2 with TRBJ2-7; lacking DNA, the TRBD2 call made by TCRdb goes unchecked. The CDR3 loop spans 14 amino acids. From germline, CDR1 is SGHTA and CDR2 FQGNSA. Here the CDR3 reads CASSLALAGSEQYF.

This chain's CDR3 is CAISERGNEKLFF. The rearrangement links TRBV10-3 to TRBJ1-4; TCRdb indicates TRBD1, and absent DNA this call remains unverified. There are 13 residues in the CDR3. Germline V lookup: CDR1 ENHRY, CDR2 SYGVKD.

The CDR3 protein is CASSQVDSHYGYTF. V gene TRBV14 combines with J gene TRBJ1-2; the TCRdb call, TRBD1, lacks DNA for checking. The CDR3 spans 14 residues. The germline gives CDR1 SGHDN, CDR2 FVKESK. Variable domain in full (rest from reference TRBV14 and TRBJ1-2): EAGVTQFPSHSVIEKGQTVTLRCDPISGHDNLYWYRRVMGKEIKFLLHFVKESKQDESGMPNNRFLAERTGGTYSTLKVQPAELEDSGVYFCASSQVDSHYGYTFGSGTRLTVV.

This sequence joins TRBV9 and TRBJ2-7; TCRdb's D call, TRBD1, is unchecked because there is no DNA. The CDR3 is 15 amino acids. Germline CDR1 SGDLS, CDR2 YYNGEE. CDR3 amino acids: CASSAGTGETYEQYF.

V is TRBV12-3 or TRBV12-4 and J is TRBJ2-2; absent DNA, TCRdb's TRBD1 call cannot be checked. The CDR3 runs to 16 residues. CDR3 sequence reads: CASSPLGDPNTGELFF.

The J gene is TRBJ2-1, the V gene TRBV9; the D call from TCRdb, TRBD1, cannot be confirmed without DNA. This CDR3 has 16 residues. Germline V gene lookup returns CDR1 SGDLS and CDR2 YYNGEE. The CDR3 sequence: CASSVRGGRAYNEQFF. Full variable domain (remainder filled in from reference TRBV9 and TRBJ2-1): DSGVTQTPKHLITATGQRVTLRCSPRSGDLSVYWYQQSLDQGLQFLIQYYNGEERAKGNILERFSAQQFPDLHSELNLSSLELGDSALYFCASSVRGGRAYNEQFFGPGTRLTVL.

J is TRBJ2-3 and V is TRBV7-2; as DNA is missing, the TRBD2 call by TCRdb cannot be tested. CDR1 and CDR2 from the germline V gene are SGHTA and FQGNSA. The CDR3 has 14 amino acids. The CDR3 sequence: CASSPGGSLDTQYF.

This sequence joins TRBV6-5 and TRBJ1-4; the D gene TCRdb calls, TRBD1, cannot be checked with no DNA. The CDR3 loop spans 15 amino acids. Germline CDR1 reads MNHEY; CDR2 reads SVGAGI. CDR3 amino acids: CASSLLGGPNEKLFF.

The CDR3 sequence is CSTSGSGETQYF. This chain joins TRBV29-1 and TRBJ2-5; TCRdb designates TRBD2, a call that cannot be tested without DNA. This CDR3 region has 12 residues. Germline CDR1 SQVTM, CDR2 ANQGSEA. The full variable domain, with the rest looked up from reference TRBV29-1 and TRBJ2-5, is SAVISQKPSRDICQRGTSLTIQCQVDSQVTMMFWYRQQPGQSLTLIATANQGSEATYESGFVIDKFPISRPNLTFSTLTVSNMSPEDSSIYLCSTSGSGETQYFGPGTRLLVL.

V usage is TRBV5-5 and J usage is TRBJ2-7. This CDR3 has 15 amino acids. CDR1 is SGHKS, CDR2 YYEKEE, per germline (reference sequence). This CDR3 reads CASSLEDRSPYEQYF.

The CDR3 reads CASSQDPKGTQYF. V usage is TRBV4-3 and J usage is TRBJ2-5. Per germline, CDR1 LGHNA and CDR2 YSLEER. The length of the CDR3 is 13 residues.